This T cell receptor (beta chain) was captured by sequencing in a study of blood T cell repertoires in COVID-19 (dated by TCRdb to 2020 to 2022). Study-level background: Samples from collaborators originated in the United States, Italy and Spain and spanned both the acute and convalescent phases of COVID-19. Sample metadata almost always included a de-identified subject ID, COVID-19 status, age in years and sex. Samples came from the ongoing ImmuneRACE study (first 160 participants) plus 1,254 subjects from 6 global collaborators. Subjects who had been exposed to COVID-19, were actively infected with it, or had recovered from it provided the deeply sampled blood TCRbeta repertoires that made up the dataset. The repertoires were released in a freely available public database intended as a resource for research on the immune response to SARS-CoV-2. The material from the prospective study consisted of cDNA or gDNA derived from T cells, B-cell-depleted T cells, or PBMCs. Where HLA class I and class II types were available, the types were taken from metadata supplied by the sample provider, not from assay-based typing. Points the paper makes about the study in general: Clinical and demographic metadata were provided uncurated, with the amount varying by source and participant.

Inclusive of the bounding cysteine and phenylalanine, the CDR3 is 17 residues long. Only CDR3 DNA remains: 51 bases, in frame from the first base. The germline V gene (reference sequence) supplies CDR1 LNHDA and CDR2 SQIVND. The germline V end is reduced by 5 bases and the J end by 7 bases; junction bases left unmatched: 14. Collaborating institutions collected whole blood in K2EDTA tubes following their own protocols. Collaborator samples were shipped for TCRbeta analysis as frozen whole blood, isolated PBMCs, or DNA extracted from either sample type. The immunoSEQ Assay, a bias-controlled multiplex PCR, was used to amplify TCRbeta CDR3 regions from genomic DNA. As for the authors' bioinformatics: Nucleated cell counts per sample were estimated from amplification of reference gene primers within the assay. Sequence reads were collapsed and filtered to measure the absolute abundance of every unique TCRbeta CDR3 rearrangement. Productive Simpson clonality was computed per sample as the square root of Simpson's diversity index over productive rearrangements. Entries here come from immuneACCESS through TCRdb and include only in-frame sequences with V and J called. Some clones fail to appear in such tables; in the studies checked, an unresolved V gene covers under half of the shortfall, and the cause of the remainder is unknown. That table supplies the V and J calls and clone size; D and trimming were determined from the DNA. The sample profile shows roughly 32,000 clones; 75% to 90% of them were found once. The ten top clones hold approximately 2% of the sample.

As to this clone: Its antigen specificity is not known. No base quality values were provided; no much bigger clone lies one nucleotide off.

What was sequenced was peripheral blood. The receptor chain draws on TRBV19 and TRBJ2-1; TRBD1 matches 10 bases in the middle. The source of this sequence is a man between 50 and 59 years old with active or convalescent COVID-19. The CDR3 loop reads CASSLAFLRDRGNEQFF. The DNA reads TGTGCCAGTAGTCTAGCGTTCCTCCGGGACAGGGGTAATGAGCAGTTCTTC.